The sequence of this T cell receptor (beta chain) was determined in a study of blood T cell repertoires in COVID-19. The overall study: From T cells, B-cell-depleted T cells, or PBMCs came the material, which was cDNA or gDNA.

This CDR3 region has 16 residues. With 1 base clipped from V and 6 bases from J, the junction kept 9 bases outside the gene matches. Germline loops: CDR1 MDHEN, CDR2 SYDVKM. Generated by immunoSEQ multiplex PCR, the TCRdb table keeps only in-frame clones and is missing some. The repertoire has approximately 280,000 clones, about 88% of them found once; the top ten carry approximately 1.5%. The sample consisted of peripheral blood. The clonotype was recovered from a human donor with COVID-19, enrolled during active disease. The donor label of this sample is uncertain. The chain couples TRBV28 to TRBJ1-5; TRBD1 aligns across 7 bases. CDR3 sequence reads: CASSLSLGTAIQPQHF. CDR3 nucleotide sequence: TGTGCCAGCAGTTTATCTCTGGGGACAGCGATTCAGCCCCAGCATTTT. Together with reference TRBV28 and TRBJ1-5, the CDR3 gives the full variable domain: DVKVTQSSRYLVKRTGEKVFLECVQDMDHENMFWYRQDPGLGLRLIYFSYDVKMKEKGDIPEGYSVSREKKERFSLILESASTNQTSMYLCASSLSLGTAIQPQHFGDGTRLSIL.